The source of this T cell receptor beta chain is a study of T cells in Graves' hyperthyroidism and ophthalmopathy. Trimming stripped 5 bases from V and 4 bases from J, with 15 bases between. This CDR3 is built from 14 residues. CDR1 is LGHDT and CDR2 is YNNKEL in the germline V gene (reference sequence). It was RNA transcripts that yielded the amplified TCR beta CDR3 regions. The TCR CDR3 first-round RT-PCR relied on the HTBI primer set. TCRdb reprocessed the multiplex PCR reads via MiXCR and lists one record per CDR3 protein. The profile shows more than 600,000 distinct CDR3 sequences, roughly 17% of them singletons. It was 8.5 to 10 ml of fresh peripheral blood that supplied the PBMCs.

V usage is TRBV3-1 and J usage is TRBJ2-7; D possibly corresponds to TRBD1 (6 bases). The receptor comes from a young man with Graves' hyperthyroidism. Sample: blood. The CDR3, as DNA: TGTGCCAGCAGCATACGGGGACACATGTACGAGCAGTACTTC. Its protein is CASSIRGHMYEQYF.